The text below deals with one TCR beta chain. One end of the junction varies from germline; a read error may be responsible. This record comes from a study of early T cells in non-severe SARS-CoV-2 infection. The CDR3 consists of 15 residues. Germline V gene sequence: CDR1 SGHRS, CDR2 YFSETQ. TCRdb processed the 5' RACE reads anew with MiXCR; each CDR3 protein has one entry. The sample lists approximately 66,000 distinct CDR3 sequences; around 14% were seen once. Source material: whole blood. The chain joins TRBV5-1 to TRBJ2-3, with TRBD1 identical over 8 bases. The TCR was taken from an adult who was a healthcare worker with PCR-confirmed SARS-CoV-2 infection or an uninfected control (not recorded which). DNA of the CDR3: TGCGCCAGCAAGCTAAGGGACAGGAGCACATATACGCAGTATTTT. Translation: CASKLRDRSTYTQYF. The full variable domain, with the rest looked up from reference TRBV5-1 and TRBJ2-3, is KAGVTQTPRYLIKTRGQQVTLSCSPISGHRSVSWYQQTPGQGLQFLFEYFSETQRNKGNFPGRFSGRQFSNSRSEMNVSTLELGDSALYLCASKLRDRSTYTQYFGPGTRLTVL.